This TCR beta chain was captured by sequencing in a study of PD-1 blockade in classical Hodgkin lymphoma. Study observations and caveats: Repertoires differed for reasons still undefined, possibly disease activity or prior therapy.

Notes on this clone: Antigen specificity is unknown.

The data were produced by immunoSEQ multiplex PCR, yet TCRdb's version contains in-frame clones alone and is incomplete. The sample includes tens of thousands of clones, around 94% of them seen just once. The time point was: newly diagnosed, previously untreated cHL patient sample. It was PBMCs in newly diagnosed, untreated classical Hodgkin lymphoma that served as comparison. The CDR3 has 14 residues. The germline V gene encodes CDR1 SNHLY and CDR2 FYNNEI. V lost 6 bases to trimming and J lost 2 bases, with 10 bases between them. This clonotype was sampled from a human donor with classical Hodgkin lymphoma. The V call is TRBV2, the J call TRBJ2-2; D is undetermined. The source material was peripheral blood mononuclear cells (PBMCs). CDR3 DNA sequence: TGTGCCAGCAGGACCATAACTAACACCGGGGAGCTGTTTTTT. Its translation: CASRTITNTGELFF.